The entry below describes one T cell receptor (beta chain). Its antigen is unknown. This entry belongs to a study of blood T cells in healthy people across ages. Points from the study as a whole: Getting older went along with TCR beta diversity per million T cells dropping roughly linearly. In these data, TCR beta diversity tracked strongly with naive T cell percentage.

A J-beta primer mix and a sample-barcoded 5' primer were used in a second PCR of about 7 to 12 cycles. TCRdb redid the calling of the 5' RACE reads with MiXCR, one entry per CDR3 protein. The data contain 650,000 to 800,000 distinct CDR3 sequences, roughly half of them singletons. The CDR3 has 15 amino acids. V shed 1 base and J 8 bases; nucleotides not matched to a gene: 6. The germline CDR1 and CDR2 sequences are SEHNR and FQNEAQ (reference sequence). Extraction yielded at least 6 micrograms of total RNA per sample. This sequence originates from a woman aged 80 or over in good health. Input material: blood. V usage is TRBV7-9 and J usage is TRBJ2-1, with TRBD2 identical over 9 bases. CDR3 residues: CASSLVVAGAYEQFF. CDR3 nucleotide sequence: TGTGCCAGCAGCTTAGTTGTAGCGGGGGCGTATGAGCAGTTCTTC.